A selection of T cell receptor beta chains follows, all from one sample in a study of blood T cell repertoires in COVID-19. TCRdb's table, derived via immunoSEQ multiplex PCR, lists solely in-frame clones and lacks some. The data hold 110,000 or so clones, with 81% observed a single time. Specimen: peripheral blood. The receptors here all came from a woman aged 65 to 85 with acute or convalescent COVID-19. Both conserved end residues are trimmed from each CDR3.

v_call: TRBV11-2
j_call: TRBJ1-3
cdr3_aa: ASGGLTGVNTIY

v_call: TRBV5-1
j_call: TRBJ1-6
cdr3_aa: ASSLWTGGNSPLH

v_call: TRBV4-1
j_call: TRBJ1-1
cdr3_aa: ASSQEPTGAMNTEAF

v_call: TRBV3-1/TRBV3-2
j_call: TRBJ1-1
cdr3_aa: ASSPRTGGYGTEAF

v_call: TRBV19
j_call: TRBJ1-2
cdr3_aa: ASSTPGQAVFDTYGYT

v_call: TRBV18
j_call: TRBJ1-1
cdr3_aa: ASSPLPRGDTEAF

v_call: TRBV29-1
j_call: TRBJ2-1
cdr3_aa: SVEGLTDYSYNEQF

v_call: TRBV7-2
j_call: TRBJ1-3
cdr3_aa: ASSLVWGGNGNTIY

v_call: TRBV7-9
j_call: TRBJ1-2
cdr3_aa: ASSLALPNYGYT

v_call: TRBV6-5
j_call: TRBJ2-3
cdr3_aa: ASILGSTDTQY

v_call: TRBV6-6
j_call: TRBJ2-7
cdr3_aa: ASSYGTVDEQY

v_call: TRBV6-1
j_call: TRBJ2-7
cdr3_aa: ASSDTGLAGGFYEQY

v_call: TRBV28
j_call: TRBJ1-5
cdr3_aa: ASSPTLDRGDQPQH

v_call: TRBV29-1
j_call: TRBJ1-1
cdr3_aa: SGTSSGTEAF

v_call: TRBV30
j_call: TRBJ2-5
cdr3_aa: AWSVNPGETQY

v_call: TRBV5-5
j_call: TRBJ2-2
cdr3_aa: ASSLGRGQAGELF

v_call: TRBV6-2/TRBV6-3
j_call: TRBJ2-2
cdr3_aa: ASSSGLAGAGELF

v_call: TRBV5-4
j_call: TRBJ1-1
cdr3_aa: ASSFSTEATEAF

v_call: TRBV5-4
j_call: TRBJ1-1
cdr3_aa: ASSLPSMNTEAF

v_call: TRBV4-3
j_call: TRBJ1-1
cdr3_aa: ASSQALRGGAATEAF

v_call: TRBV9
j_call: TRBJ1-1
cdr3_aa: ASSVDSNTEAF

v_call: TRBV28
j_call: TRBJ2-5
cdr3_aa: ASSFWTGQETQY

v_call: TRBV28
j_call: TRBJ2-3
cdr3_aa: ASRPTRGGRHFRTDTQY

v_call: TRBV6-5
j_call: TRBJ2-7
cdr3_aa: ASSYQNEQY

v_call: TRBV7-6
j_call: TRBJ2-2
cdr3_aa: ASSLNLGRATAGELF

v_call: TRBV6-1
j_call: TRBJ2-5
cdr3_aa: ASSDRSLAGVETQY

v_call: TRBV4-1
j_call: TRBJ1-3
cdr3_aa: ASSQEAGGLIGSGNTIY

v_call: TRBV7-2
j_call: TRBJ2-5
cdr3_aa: ASSLVFRAETQY

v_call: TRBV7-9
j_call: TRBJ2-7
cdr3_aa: ASSWGQKPYEQY

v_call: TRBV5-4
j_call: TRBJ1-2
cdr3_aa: ASRAGQSYGYT

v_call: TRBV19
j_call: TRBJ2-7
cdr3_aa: ASSIVAGVEYEQY

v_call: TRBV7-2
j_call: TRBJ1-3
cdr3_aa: ASSLGTANSGNTIY

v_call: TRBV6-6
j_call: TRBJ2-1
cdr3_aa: ASSWGQGNEQF

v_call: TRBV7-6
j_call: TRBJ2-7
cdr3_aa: ASSLAGTGVYEQY

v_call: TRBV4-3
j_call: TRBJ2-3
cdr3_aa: ASSQDQYRGGTDTQY

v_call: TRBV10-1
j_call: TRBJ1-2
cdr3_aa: ASSPGTGYGYT

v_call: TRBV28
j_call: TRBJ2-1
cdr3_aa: ASSSYSTSGRASEQF

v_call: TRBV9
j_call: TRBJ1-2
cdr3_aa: ASSLGQGVKYGYT

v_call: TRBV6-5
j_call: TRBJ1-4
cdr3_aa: ASTERGPVYEKLF

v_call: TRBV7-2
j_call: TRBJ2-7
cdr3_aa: ASSSQRGATYEQY

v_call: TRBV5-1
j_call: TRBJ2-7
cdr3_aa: ASSVGLAGASSYEQY

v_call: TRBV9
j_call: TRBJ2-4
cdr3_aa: ASSERAPANIQY

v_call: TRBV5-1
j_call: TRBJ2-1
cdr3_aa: ASSLATLQGVNEQF

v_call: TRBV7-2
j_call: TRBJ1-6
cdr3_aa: ASSPKASPLH

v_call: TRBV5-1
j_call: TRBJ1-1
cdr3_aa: ASSPRQSPNTEAF

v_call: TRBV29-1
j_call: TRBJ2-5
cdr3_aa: SVRSGLAGAREY

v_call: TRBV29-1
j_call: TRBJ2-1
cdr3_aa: SVSTTGSSYNEQF